This passage covers 24 T cell receptor beta chains from one sample sequenced in a study of blood T cells in healthy people across ages. Sample-barcoded 5' priming and a J-beta primer mix drove a second PCR of roughly 7 to 11 cycles. Using its own MiXCR run on the 5' RACE reads, TCRdb lists one record per CDR3 protein. The table lists about 1.6 million distinct CDR3 sequences, almost 35% of them singletons, with about 10% in the top ten. The material sequenced was blood. Receptor source: a woman aged 25 to 39 in good health.

This clonotype appeared a few times. This chain uses TRBV20-1 with TRBJ2-7; 8 bases align to TRBD2. This CDR3 has 18 amino acids. Trimming removed 1 base from V and 0 bases from J; junction bases left unmatched: 14. Germline CDR1 and CDR2: DFQATT and SNEGSKA (reference sequence). Here the CDR3 reads CSARVWGPSGTSSYEQYF. CDR3 nucleotides: TGCAGTGCTAGAGTTTGGGGACCAAGCGGGACTAGCTCCTACGAGCAGTACTTC.

This rearrangement joins TRBV6-2 or TRBV6-3 to TRBJ2-7, with D possibly matching TRBD1 (6 bases). V lost 2 bases, J lost 6 bases, and 11 bases lay in between. Germline loops: CDR1 MNHEY, CDR2 SVGEGT. The CDR3 is made up of 13 amino acids. The CDR3 is CASSYLEGGEQYF. Here the CDR3 DNA reads TGTGCCAGCAGTTACCTTGAAGGGGGCGAGCAGTACTTC.

This chain joins TRBV20-1 and TRBJ1-5; D uncertain. Germline assignment: CDR1 DFQATT and CDR2 SNEGSKA (reference sequence). V lost 4 bases and J 7 bases, leaving 8 bases between the germline ends. CDR3 length: 11 amino acids. The DNA of the CDR3 is TGCAGTGCTACTGCGGACCAGCCCCAGCATTTT. The encoded protein is CSATADQPQHF.

Concerning this clonotype itself: Possible read error: a much larger clone is one base away. The rearrangement joins TRBV29-1 to TRBJ2-3, with D possibly being TRBD1 or TRBD2 (5 bases each). CDR3 length: 13 residues. V lost 4 bases and J lost 1, with 9 bases in between. Germline assignment: CDR1 SQVTM and CDR2 ANQGSEA. The DNA for the CDR3 is TGCAGCGTTGCCAGGGACCGCACAGATACGCAGTATTTT. Translated: CSVARDRTDTQYF.

Worth noting for this clonotype: At one of its ends the junction is not consistent with the germline gene, which may arise from a read error. The chain recombines TRBV5-6 with TRBJ1-3, with a possible D match to TRBD1 (5 bases). This CDR3 region has 16 residues. The germline V gene has CDR1 SGHDT and CDR2 YYEEEE. This CDR3 is CVSSLRGPSSGNTIYF. CDR3 nucleotide sequence: TGTGTCAGCAGCTTAAGGGGCCCGAGCTCTGGAAACACCATATATTTT.

There are many counts of this clonotype. The J gene is TRBJ1-5, the V gene TRBV5-8; no clear D gene. Germline V gene lookup returns CDR1 SGHTS and CDR2 YDEGEE. Trimming took 1 base from V and 3 from J, leaving 8 bases between them. The CDR3 sequence is 14 residues long. The chain's CDR3 is CASSLRQVNQPQHF. The CDR3 nucleotides read TGTGCCAGCAGCTTGCGTCAGGTCAATCAGCCCCAGCATTTT.

The V gene is TRBV6-6, the J gene TRBJ2-1; D may be TRBD1 or TRBD2 (5 bases each). The length of the CDR3 is 13 residues. V was shortened by 8 bases and J by 4 bases, with 12 bases between the two germline ends. The germline CDR1 and CDR2 sequences are MNHNY and SVGAGI (reference sequence). The CDR3 DNA is TGTGCCAGCGGCCCCGGGGCATACAATGAGCAGTTCTTC. Its translation is CASGPGAYNEQFF.

This clonotype was seen just once. The rearrangement joins TRBV28 to TRBJ2-6, with D maybe TRBD1 (6 bases). CDR1 and CDR2 (germline): MDHEN, SYDVKM. V dropped 3 bases and J dropped 0 bases, with 15 bases sitting between them. This CDR3 has 18 amino acids. The chain's CDR3 is CASSLSGAFISGANVLTF. Here the CDR3 DNA reads TGTGCCAGCAGTTTGTCAGGGGCCTTCATCTCTGGGGCCAACGTCCTGACTTTC.

Comments on this clonotype: At one end the junction does not follow the germline gene, possibly because of a read error. The chain carries TRBV10-3 and TRBJ1-2, with a possible D match to TRBD1 (5 bases). Germline V gives CDR1 ENHRY, CDR2 SYGVKD. This CDR3 has 14 residues. The CDR3 loop is CAIRESSGDPSYTF. The CDR3 bases are TGTGCCATCAGGGAGTCGAGTGGGGACCCCAGCTACACCTTC.

As concerns this clonotype: Just one base apart from a much larger clone, this may be a read error. This rearrangement joins TRBV20-1 to TRBJ2-5; D might be TRBD1 (5 bases). The CDR3 extends over 14 amino acids. Germline V gene sequence: CDR1 DFQATT, CDR2 SNEGSKA (reference sequence). The CDR3 here is CRARGFSREETQYF. In DNA, the CDR3 is TGCAGGGCTAGAGGTTTCTCCAGGGAAGAGACCCAGTACTTC.

This clonotype was seen a handful of times. The V gene is TRBV7-9, the J gene TRBJ2-3; D is perhaps TRBD1 or TRBD2 (7 bases each). Trimming took 5 bases from V and 5 from J, leaving 20 bases between them. The CDR3 has 16 amino acids. Looked up from germline, CDR1 is SEHNR and CDR2 is FQNEAQ (reference sequence). In DNA form, the CDR3 reads TGTGCCAGCAGCCTGCTCAGGGGGGGCGCAGGAGATACGCAGTATTTT. Translated, it gives CASSLLRGGAGDTQYF.

This clonotype was seen a handful of times. This chain links TRBV4-2 with TRBJ2-3; the match to TRBD2 covers 7 bases. The junction had 12 bases not matched to a gene; V was cut back by 4 bases and J by 2 bases. Germline V gives CDR1 LGHNA, CDR2 YNFKEQ. This CDR3 is built from 17 residues. This CDR3 is CASSPSEGGGYTDTQYF. The CDR3 nucleotides are TGTGCCAGCAGCCCCTCGGAGGGCGGGGGATACACAGATACGCAGTATTTT.

A few counts support this clonotype. This chain joins TRBV30 and TRBJ1-1, with a possible D match to TRBD1 (5 bases). V dropped 6 bases and J dropped 0 bases, with 8 bases sitting between them. This CDR3 has 12 residues. Germline V gene lookup returns CDR1 GTSNPN and CDR2 SVGIG (reference sequence). In DNA form, the CDR3 reads TGTGCCTGTGGACATGTGAACACTGAAGCTTTCTTT. Protein product: CACGHVNTEAFF. Looking up the rest from reference TRBV30 and TRBJ1-1 gives the full variable domain: SQTIHQWPATLVQPVGSPLSLECTVEGTSNPNLYWYRQAAGRGLQLLFYSVGIGQISSEVPQNLSASRPQDRQFILSSKKLLLSDSGFYLCACGHVNTEAFFGQGTRLTVV.

The table lists this clonotype with a few counts. The chain links TRBV11-2 to TRBJ2-1; 10 nucleotides align to TRBD2. The V gene end was trimmed by 4 bases and the J gene end by 2 bases; junction bases not matched to a gene: 5. In germline, CDR1 is SGHAT, CDR2 FQNNGV. The CDR3 contains 16 residues. The CDR3 reads CASSSLAGVAYNEQFF. The DNA for the CDR3 is TGTGCCAGCAGCTCCCTAGCGGGGGTAGCCTACAATGAGCAGTTCTTC. Drawing the rest from reference TRBV11-2 and TRBJ2-1, the complete variable domain is EAGVAQSPRYKIIEKRQSVAFWCNPISGHATLYWYQQILGQGPKLLIQFQNNGVVDDSQLPKDRFSAERLKGVDSTLKIQPAKLEDSAVYLCASSSLAGVAYNEQFFGPGTRLTVL.

The chain combines TRBV24-1 with TRBJ2-5, with unresolved D. The tail of the sequence fits TRBJ2-7 better, so the J call may be wrong. Germline CDR1 reads KGHDR; CDR2 reads SFDVKD. The CDR3 is 10 amino acids. CDR3 loop: CATSVREQYF. The CDR3 DNA follows: TGTGCCACCAGTGTACGCGAGCAGTACTTC.

There are a few counts of this clonotype. The chain is built from TRBV27 and TRBJ2-7; possible D gene TRBD1, 6 bases. V was cut by 6 bases and J by 7 bases, with 22 bases left in between. The CDR3 sequence is 15 residues long. From germline, CDR1 is MNHEY and CDR2 SMNVEV (reference sequence). For the CDR3, the DNA is TGTGCCAGCAGCCAGGGGACGCCCCTCGGGCTGGAGCAGTACTTC. This codes for CASSQGTPLGLEQYF.

V usage is TRBV23-1 and J usage is TRBJ2-7, with 12 bases that match TRBD2. TRBV23-1 is marked as an open reading frame, function uncertain. The V gene end was trimmed by 0 bases and the J gene end by 2 bases; junction bases not matched to a gene: 5. There are 17 residues in the CDR3. The chain's CDR3 is CASSQSLGTSGPYEQYF. DNA of the CDR3: TGCGCCAGCAGTCAATCTCTCGGGACTAGCGGGCCCTACGAGCAGTACTTC.

This clonotype was recorded a few times. The V and J genes are TRBV20-1 and TRBJ2-6; D tentatively fits TRBD1 or TRBD2 (5 bases each). V shed 2 bases and J shed 0 bases, with 20 bases lying between them. Germline loops: CDR1 DFQATT, CDR2 SNEGSKA (reference sequence). The CDR3 spans 19 residues. CDR3 residues: CSARTYPGQLSSGANVLTF. In DNA, the CDR3 is TGCAGTGCTAGAACATACCCGGGGCAACTAAGCTCTGGGGCCAACGTCCTGACTTTC.

The chain has TRBV6-1 and TRBJ1-1, with TRBD1 matching 9 bases. With V trimmed by 6 bases and J by 6 bases, 5 bases remained unmatched. There are 13 residues in the CDR3. In germline, CDR1 is MNHNS, CDR2 SASEGT. In DNA form, the CDR3 reads TGTGCCAGCAGCAAACAGGGGGCGGCTGAAGCTTTCTTT. Amino acid sequence: CASSKQGAAEAFF.

In the case of this clonotype: A junction end diverges from the germline sequence, so it may reflect a read error. The gene calls are TRBV6-5 and TRBJ2-7, with D perhaps TRBD1 or TRBD2 (7 bases each). The V gene's germline CDR1 is MNHEY and CDR2 SVGAGI. This CDR3 is 13 amino acids long. Written as DNA, the CDR3 is TGTGCCAACAGTTTACAGGGGACTAAAGAGCAGTACTTC. Translated, it gives CANSLQGTKEQYF.

J is TRBJ2-5 and V is TRBV5-1; unclear D gene. Germline CDR1 is SGHRS and CDR2 is YFSETQ. Trimming shortened V by 0 bases and J by 4 bases, and 16 bases separated the two germline ends. This CDR3 region has 16 residues. The CDR3 loop is CASSLDNLKRGETQYF. The DNA of the CDR3 is TGCGCCAGCAGCTTGGATAACCTGAAAAGAGGAGAGACCCAGTACTTC.

This clonotype was counted a few times. The rearrangement uses TRBV20-1 and TRBJ2-1; possibly TRBD1 or TRBD2 for D (5 bases each). V lost 3 bases and J 8 bases, leaving 20 bases between the germline ends. CDR1 is DFQATT and CDR2 is SNEGSKA in the germline V gene (reference sequence). The CDR3 has 15 residues. The CDR3 bases are TGCAGTGCTAGTCGACAAATGGGGACGTCGCATGAGCAGTTCTTC. Translating it yields CSASRQMGTSHEQFF.

The V and J genes are TRBV20-1 and TRBJ2-7; 9 positions agree with TRBD1. Germline loops: CDR1 DFQATT, CDR2 SNEGSKA (reference sequence). The trim removed 4 bases at V and 6 bases at J, leaving 7 bases unmatched. The CDR3 has 13 amino acids. The CDR3 protein is CSANEDRGSEQYF. In nucleotides, the CDR3 is TGCAGTGCTAACGAGGACAGGGGCAGCGAGCAGTACTTC.

With regard to this clonotype: A much bigger clone sits one base away, suggesting this may be a read error. The chain is built from TRBV7-2 and TRBJ1-1; no reliable D call. CDR1 and CDR2 from the germline V gene are SGHTA and FQGNSA. CDR3 length: 16 residues. The DNA for the CDR3 is TGTGCCAGCAGCTTAGTTGTCGGCAGGATGAACACTGGAGCTTTCTTT. Encoded protein: CASSLVVGRMNTGAFF.